This TCR beta chain is from a study of T cell repertoires in cytomegalovirus infection (dated by TCRdb to about 2019). Broadly, across the study: Donor HLA type was relevant to the analysis, because carriage of CMV infection together with the matching HLA type was indicated by public TCR beta signatures.

Trimming at the junction amounts to 10 bases on V and 6 bases on J, and the germline ends lie 16 bases apart. The germline V gene provides CDR1 MDHEN and CDR2 SYDVKM. From the cysteine through the phenylalanine, the CDR3 covers 13 amino acids. The only DNA kept is the CDR3, 39 bases in frame from the first base. This clonotype was detected a few times. This clone's antigen is unknown. No base quality values were provided; no much bigger clone lies one nucleotide off. Sequencing relied on an Illumina HiSeq 1500. TCRdb's own reprocessing of the public reads used fastp at Q25 and MiXCR and kept productive beta chains. Each entry is one CDR3 protein sequence, shown with its most common DNA and genes. The sample table contains roughly 250,000 distinct CDR3 sequences; only one count was recorded for approximately 13% of them. The ten biggest clones cover approximately 1.6% of the sample. The paper as a whole reports these results and caveats: The ex vivo response was dominated by HLA-C-restricted CMV-specific TCR beta clonotypes, which also provided the single most frequent clonotype in two of eight donors. Carriers of CMV infection plus the relevant HLA type were discriminated by the cumulative frequency of public TCR beta family members in the study cohort and in an independent 352-donor cohort.

This receptor was obtained from a human donor in good health (CMV status not recorded). Some clones in this sample may be carry-over from other donors' samples. Recombination joined TRBV28 with TRBJ1-5, with TRBD1 as a weak D call on 5 bases. The specimen sequenced was PBMCs. The CDR3 sequence is CATKGTAIQPQHF. The nucleotide sequence reads TGTGCCACCAAAGGGACTGCAATTCAGCCCCAGCATTTT. Extended through the reference TRBV28 and TRBJ1-5 proteins, this CDR3 yields the full variable domain: DVKVTQSSRYLVKRTGEKVFLECVQDMDHENMFWYRQDPGLGLRLIYFSYDVKMKEKGDIPEGYSVSREKKERFSLILESASTNQTSMYLCATKGTAIQPQHFGDGTRLSIL.